This T cell receptor beta chain derives from a study of blood T cells in healthy people across ages. Study observations and caveats: Fewer expanded clones and more diversity marked long-lived versus aged donors.

For this clonotype: The antigen is undetermined.

A second PCR, run for about 7 to 11 cycles, used a sample-barcoded 5' primer plus a J-beta primer mix. MiXCR, applied by TCRdb to the 5' RACE reads, yields one record per CDR3 protein. The table shows 550,000 to 750,000 distinct CDR3 sequences, with approximately 21% occurring only once. Germline CDR1 MGHDK, CDR2 SYGVNS. This CDR3 is 13 amino acids long. The sequence was collected from an older man in good health. Sequenced sample: blood. This chain joins TRBV25-1 and TRBJ2-5; D gene ambiguous. The closer fit of TRBJ2-1 to the DNA end suggests the J call may be wrong. CDR3 DNA: TGTGCCAGCAGTGAATATATCCAGAGACAGCAGTTCTTC. Amino acids: CASSEYIQRQQFF.